These 22 T cell receptor beta chains share one sample of origin, sequenced in a study of response to subunit inactivated influenza vaccine. TCRdb called the RT-PCR reads again in MiXCR, with one record for every CDR3 protein. The sample has 650,000 to 850,000 distinct CDR3 sequences, roughly 13% seen once. The specimen comprised PBMCs from blood, sampled around two weeks before vaccination. The receptors were sampled from a man aged 45-65 years who received an inactivated influenza vaccine.

This clonotype was seen a few times. V gene TRBV25-1 combines with J gene TRBJ1-2; TRBD1 is a possible D gene (6 bases). V was clipped by 3 bases and J by 4 bases, with 15 bases between them. The CDR3 runs 15 residues. CDR1 is MGHDK and CDR2 is SYGVNS in the germline V gene. CDR3 residues: CASSDPGQLAYGYTF. In DNA form, the CDR3 reads TGTGCCAGCAGTGACCCCGGACAGCTTGCCTATGGCTACACCTTC.

Many counts were recorded for this clonotype. CDR3 in amino acids: CASRARTSGHQETQYF. CDR3 coding DNA: TGTGCCAGCAGGGCTCGGACTAGCGGACACCAAGAGACCCAGTACTTC. This rearrangement joins TRBV21-1 to TRBJ2-5; the table's D gene call, TRBD2, was not cross checked with the DNA. TRBV21-1 is tagged as a pseudogene. This CDR3 comprises 16 residues.

The table lists this clonotype with many counts. The rearrangement links TRBV5-1 to TRBJ2-7; TRBD1 agrees at 8 bases. Per the germline V gene, CDR1 is SGHRS and CDR2 is YFSETQ. The CDR3 runs to 15 residues. Trimming cost V 7 bases and J 5 bases; bases outside gene matches: 14. Here the CDR3 DNA reads TGCGCCAGCGAGGAAGGGCAGGGGGCCTTCGACGAGCAGTACTTC. Amino acids: CASEEGQGAFDEQYF.

The CDR3 bases are TGTGCCAGCAGTCTCTTCAGCGGGAGGATACACTACGAGCAGTACTTC. This encodes CASSLFSGRIHYEQYF. This chain links TRBV2 with TRBJ2-7, with 9 bases identical to TRBD2. Germline V gives CDR1 SNHLY, CDR2 FYNNEI. The CDR3 has 16 residues. J was trimmed by 3 bases and V by 5 bases; bases with no gene match: 11.

This clonotype has more than one count but fewer than ten. The chain couples TRBV20-1 to TRBJ1-2; 9 bases are a match to TRBD1. Looked up from germline, CDR1 is DFQATT and CDR2 is SNEGSKA (reference sequence). The V gene end was trimmed by 3 bases and the J gene end by 2 bases; junction bases not matched to a gene: 4. This CDR3 region has 14 residues. CDR3 region: CSARGTGFNYGYTF. CDR3 nucleotides: TGCAGTGCTAGGGGGACAGGGTTCAACTATGGCTACACCTTC.

V usage is TRBV2 and J usage is TRBJ2-5; D is ambiguous. CDR3 length: 14 residues. Germline CDR1 reads SNHLY; CDR2 reads FYNNEI. Trimming stripped 6 bases from V and 5 bases from J, with 16 bases between. The CDR3 region has the DNA TGTGCCAGCAGCGTCGATAGGGCGGTCGAGACCCAGTACTTC. Its translation: CASSVDRAVETQYF.

The rearrangement uses TRBV19 and TRBJ1-2; D is perhaps TRBD1 (6 bases). Trimming removed 8 bases at V and 0 bases at J, with 13 bases between. CDR3 size: 14 residues. Germline values: CDR1 LNHDA, CDR2 SQIVND (reference sequence). In nucleotides, the CDR3 is TGTGCCAGTCGAAACAGGGAGCCTAACTATGGCTACACCTTC. Translated: CASRNREPNYGYTF.

The rearrangement links TRBV23-1 to TRBJ2-1; D tentatively reads TRBD1 or TRBD2 (5 bases each). TRBV23-1 is an ORF for which the function is uncertain. Trimming removed 0 bases from V and 0 bases from J, with 18 bases in between. This CDR3 has 19 residues. CDR3 loop: CASSQSDRRGRSSYNEQFF. The CDR3 DNA follows: TGCGCCAGCAGTCAATCGGATCGAAGGGGACGAAGCTCCTACAATGAGCAGTTCTTC.

The J gene is TRBJ2-7, the V gene TRBV7-2; 16 bases are a match to TRBD2. V lost 4 bases, J lost 2 bases, and 5 bases stayed unmatched. This CDR3 is built from 17 residues. In germline, CDR1 is SGHTA, CDR2 FQGNSA. The CDR3 loop reads CASSYPGLAGGPYEQYF. DNA of the CDR3: TGTGCCAGCAGCTATCCGGGACTAGCGGGAGGGCCCTACGAGCAGTACTTC.

Ten or more counts support this clonotype. This rearrangement joins TRBV3-1 to TRBJ2-2, with TRBD2 identical over 8 bases. The CDR3 sequence is 14 residues long. CDR1 is LGHDT and CDR2 is YNNKEL in the germline V gene (reference sequence). Germline trimming cut 3 bases from V and 9 bases from J; bases unmatched to any gene: 6. CDR3 DNA: TGTGCCAGCAGCCATAGCGGGGCCCACCGGGAGCTGTTTTTT. Its translation is CASSHSGAHRELFF.

This clonotype was seen a handful of times. This chain connects TRBV6-5 to TRBJ2-3, with D perhaps matching TRBD1 (5 bases). The CDR3 contains 15 residues. With 0 bases removed from V and 1 base from J, the gap between germline ends came to 8 bases. Looked up from germline, CDR1 is MNHEY and CDR2 is SVGAGI. Here the CDR3 reads CASSYSARGTDTQYF. CDR3 nucleotide sequence: TGTGCCAGCAGTTACTCTGCCAGGGGCACAGATACGCAGTATTTT.

This clonotype appeared many times. V gene TRBV28 combines with J gene TRBJ2-7, with D unclear. In germline, CDR1 is MDHEN, CDR2 SYDVKM. The CDR3 is 13 residues long. Trimming stripped 5 bases from V and 2 bases from J, with 10 bases between. The CDR3 DNA is TGTGCCAGCAGTCGGACGGCCCCCTACGAGCAGTACTTC. Translating it yields CASSRTAPYEQYF.

This chain joins TRBV30 and TRBJ1-5; 7 nucleotides match TRBD1. Germline CDR1 is GTSNPN and CDR2 is SVGIG (reference sequence). CDR3 length: 14 residues. Trimming took 1 base from V and 6 from J; bases not matched to a gene: 6. CDR3 sequence reads: CAWSATGWTQPQHF. The CDR3 DNA sequence: TGTGCCTGGAGTGCGACAGGGTGGACTCAGCCCCAGCATTTT.

In this sample, this clonotype turned up a few times. The chain uses TRBV5-1 and TRBJ2-1, with D uncertain. The germline V and J ends were trimmed by 4 bases and 7 bases, with 15 bases remaining between them. Germline assignment: CDR1 SGHRS and CDR2 YFSETQ. There are 14 residues in the CDR3. In nucleotides, the CDR3 is TGCGCCAGCAGCCCCGCCCCGATCCCGAATGAGCAGTTCTTC. Its protein product is CASSPAPIPNEQFF. Filled out from reference TRBV5-1 and TRBJ2-1, the complete variable domain reads KAGVTQTPRYLIKTRGQQVTLSCSPISGHRSVSWYQQTPGQGLQFLFEYFSETQRNKGNFPGRFSGRQFSNSRSEMNVSTLELGDSALYLCASSPAPIPNEQFFGPGTRLTVL.

Only a few counts were recorded for this clonotype. The chain couples TRBV27 to TRBJ2-7; 7 nucleotides agree with TRBD1. This CDR3 is built from 15 residues. J was trimmed by 0 bases and V by 6 bases; bases with no gene match: 8. Germline V gene data show CDR1 as MNHEY and CDR2 as SMNVEV (reference sequence). The CDR3 DNA reads TGTGCCAGCAGCCGGGGACAGCAAAGCTCCTACGAGCAGTACTTC. Its translation is CASSRGQQSSYEQYF.

The rearrangement uses TRBV7-2 and TRBJ2-7, with 7 bases fitting TRBD2. There are 14 residues in the CDR3. CDR1 and CDR2 from the germline V gene are SGHTA and FQGNSA. With V trimmed by 3 bases and J by 3 bases, 5 bases remained unmatched. The CDR3 coding sequence is TGTGCCAGCAGCTTCGCGGGAGTTGGCTACGAGCAGTACTTC. It encodes CASSFAGVGYEQYF.

This clonotype turned up a few times. The rearrangement joins TRBV4-2 to TRBJ2-5; D unclear. V lost 0 bases, J lost 4 bases, and 9 bases lay in between. Germline V gives CDR1 LGHNA, CDR2 YNFKEQ. This CDR3 has 14 residues. The CDR3, as DNA: TGTGCCAGCAGCCAAGATCGTCGGGTAGAGACCCAGTACTTC. This sequence encodes CASSQDRRVETQYF.

The sample holds a few counts of this clonotype. V and J are TRBV27 and TRBJ2-3, with TRBD2 matching 12 bases. V lost 5 bases and J lost 4; bases outside the gene matches: 7. The CDR3 totals 16 residues. Germline V gives CDR1 MNHEY, CDR2 SMNVEV (reference sequence). CDR3 sequence (DNA): TGTGCCAGCAGTACCCTGGGACTAGCGGGTCCAGATACGCAGTATTTT. It specifies CASSTLGLAGPDTQYF.

With respect to this clonotype: Germline and junction disagree at one end, which may indicate a read error. The chain links TRBV7-2 to TRBJ2-1; D remains ambiguous. CDR1 and CDR2 (germline): SGHTA, FQGNSA. The CDR3 spans 16 residues. CDR3: CASSLGSTISYKEQFF. In DNA, the CDR3 is TGTGCCAGCAGCTTAGGCTCGACAATCTCCTACAAAGAGCAGTTCTTC.

The chain couples TRBV11-1 to TRBJ2-7, with a tentative D call TRBD1 (6 bases). In germline, CDR1 is SGHAT, CDR2 FQDESV (reference sequence). CDR3 size: 14 residues. The V gene lost 9 bases and the J gene lost 1 base, with 16 bases spanning the gap. The CDR3 here is CASTGGRESYEQYF. The CDR3 DNA reads as TGTGCCAGTACTGGGGGCAGGGAGTCCTACGAGCAGTACTTC.

The chain combines TRBV28 with TRBJ2-2; 8 nucleotides agree with TRBD2. Germline CDR1 is MDHEN and CDR2 is SYDVKM. This CDR3 spans 14 amino acids. The junction had 9 bases not matched to a gene; V was cut back by 11 bases and J by 4 bases. The CDR3 DNA sequence: TGTGCCGGCGCGTCGGGAGGGACCACCGGGGAGCTGTTTTTT. Its protein is CAGASGGTTGELFF.

This clonotype appeared a few times. The chain combines TRBV6-1 with TRBJ2-7, with TRBD1 as a possible D gene (5 bases). V shed 0 bases and J shed 0 bases, with 6 bases lying between them. The CDR3 runs 14 residues. CDR1 MNHNS and CDR2 SASEGT come from the germline V gene. CDR3 nucleotide sequence: TGTGCCAGCAGTGAAGCGCAGGGCTCCTACGAGCAGTACTTC. It is translated as CASSEAQGSYEQYF.